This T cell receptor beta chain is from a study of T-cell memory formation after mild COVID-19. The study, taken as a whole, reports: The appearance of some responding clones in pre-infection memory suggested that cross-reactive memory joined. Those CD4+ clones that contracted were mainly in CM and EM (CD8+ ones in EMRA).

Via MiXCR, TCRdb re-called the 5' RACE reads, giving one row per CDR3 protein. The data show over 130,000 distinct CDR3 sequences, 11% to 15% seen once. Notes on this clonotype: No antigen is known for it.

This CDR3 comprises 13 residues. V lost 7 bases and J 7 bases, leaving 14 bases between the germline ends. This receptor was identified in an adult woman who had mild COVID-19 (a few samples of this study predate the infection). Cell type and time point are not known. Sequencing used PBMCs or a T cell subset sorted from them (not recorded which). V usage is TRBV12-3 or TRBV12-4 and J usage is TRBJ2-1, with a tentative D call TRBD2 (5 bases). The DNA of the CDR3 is TGTGCCAGCACCGTACGCGGGCTTAATGAGCAGTTCTTC. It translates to CASTVRGLNEQFF.